This passage covers 26 T cell receptor beta chains from one sample sequenced in a study of metastatic and nonmetastatic thyroid tumors. With MiXCR, TCRdb called clones anew from the PCR reads. The sample lists about 23,000 clones, roughly 18% occurring once. None of the patients had undergone any treatment ahead of thyroid surgery. The specimen sequenced was blood. These receptors were taken from a male donor with papillary thyroid cancer or a benign thyroid nodule (not recorded which). Some clones in this sample may be carry-over from other donors' samples.

The chain joins TRBV20-1 to TRBJ2-7; 7 positions agree with TRBD2. CDR1 is DFQATT, CDR2 SNEGSKA, per germline (reference sequence). The CDR3 runs to 13 residues. Trimming cost V 1 base and J 4 bases; bases outside gene matches: 4. CDR3: CSARGTREYEQYF. CDR3 bases: TGCAGTGCTAGAGGGACTAGGGAGTACGAGCAGTACTTC.

In this sample, this clone turned up a few times. Other DNA sequences within the sample encode an identical CDR3. The chain is built from TRBV6-1 and TRBJ2-1; 7 positions agree with TRBD1. Per germline, CDR1 MNHNS and CDR2 SASEGT. This CDR3 is 16 amino acids long. Germline trimming cut 3 bases from V and 4 bases from J; bases unmatched to any gene: 9. The CDR3 DNA follows: TGTGCCAGCAGTGACGGTGCCACAGGGGTTTACAATGAGCAGTTCTTC. Protein product: CASSDGATGVYNEQFF.

This clone was seen at least ten times. The CDR3 DNA reads as TGTGCCACCAGTGATCGGGACAGGGTCGGTGAGACCCAGTACTTC. Its translation is CATSDRDRVGETQYF. The chain carries TRBV24-1 and TRBJ2-5; 9 positions agree with TRBD1. Trimming at V came to 3 bases and at J to 5 bases, leaving 6 bases not matched to a gene. Germline V gene sequence: CDR1 KGHDR, CDR2 SFDVKD. CDR3 length: 15 amino acids.

The chain combines TRBV29-1 with TRBJ2-1, with TRBD2 identical over 8 bases. The trim removed 6 bases at V and 3 bases at J, leaving 22 bases unmatched. In germline, CDR1 is SQVTM, CDR2 ANQGSEA. This CDR3 has 19 residues. The CDR3 region has the DNA TGCAGCGTAATCCGACTAGCGTTAAGCTCACAGGCTAGCTACAATGAGCAGTTCTTC. It is translated as CSVIRLALSSQASYNEQFF.

This chain connects TRBV6-1 to TRBJ1-2; D not resolved. This CDR3 spans 14 amino acids. The V end lost 0 bases, the J end lost 5 bases, and 10 bases lay between the germline ends. Germline CDR1 MNHNS, CDR2 SASEGT. The CDR3: CASSEAGGPYGYTF. The CDR3 bases are TGTGCCAGCAGTGAAGCAGGCGGCCCATATGGCTACACCTTC.

J is TRBJ2-1 and V is TRBV10-2, with D possibly being TRBD1 (5 bases). The germline V gene encodes CDR1 WSHSY and CDR2 SAAADI. Trimming cost V 7 bases and J 14 bases, with 18 bases left between them. CDR3 size: 12 residues. Written as DNA, the CDR3 is TGCGCCAGCACAGGGTCCTACAATGCGAAGTTCTTC. This translates into CASTGSYNAKFF.

This chain's CDR3 is CSAWLRGSYEQYF. CDR3 bases: TGCAGTGCCTGGCTTCGGGGTTCCTACGAGCAGTACTTC. This sequence joins TRBV20-1 and TRBJ2-7; possible D gene TRBD2, 5 bases. Per germline, CDR1 DFQATT and CDR2 SNEGSKA (reference sequence). The CDR3 is 13 residues long. V dropped 6 bases and J dropped 1 base, with 13 bases sitting between them.

CDR3 DNA: TGCAGTGCAGACGGACTTGCGGGGGGGAGGAACCAAGAGACCCAGTACTTC. Translation gives CSADGLAGGRNQETQYF. The chain recombines TRBV20-1 with TRBJ2-5; 9 bases are shared with TRBD2. Germline CDR1 is DFQATT and CDR2 is SNEGSKA (reference sequence). The length of the CDR3 is 17 residues. The trim removed 6 bases at V and 0 bases at J, leaving 14 bases unmatched.

A few counts support this clone. This rearrangement joins TRBV10-3 to TRBJ1-3; 8 nucleotides line up with TRBD1. This CDR3 contains 16 residues. Per germline, CDR1 ENHRY and CDR2 SYGVKD. V shed 3 bases and J 8 bases; nucleotides not matched to a gene: 12. The CDR3 region is CAISDPRQGIEDTIYF. CDR3 DNA: TGTGCCATCAGTGACCCGAGACAGGGGATAGAAGACACCATATATTTT.

V gene TRBV3-1 combines with J gene TRBJ1-3, with D possibly TRBD1 on 6 matching bases. The V end was cut by 4 bases, the J end by 0 bases, with 13 bases between. This CDR3 comprises 16 residues. Germline CDR1 LGHDT, CDR2 YNNKEL (reference sequence). The CDR3 region is CASSPPLGASGNTIYF. Written as DNA, the CDR3 is TGTGCCAGCAGCCCCCCATTGGGGGCCTCTGGAAACACCATATATTTT.

This clone came up many times. The chain joins TRBV6-2 or TRBV6-3 to TRBJ2-5, with D maybe TRBD2 (6 bases). Germline V CDR1 and CDR2: MNHEY, SVGEGT. Trimming removed 0 bases at V and 5 bases at J, with 16 bases between. This CDR3 comprises 16 residues. The CDR3 coding sequence is TGTGCCAGCAGTTACTCGATAAATCGGAGGGGTGAGACCCAGTACTTC. Translation gives CASSYSINRRGETQYF.

This clone has at least ten counts. This chain uses TRBV5-4 with TRBJ1-2; maybe TRBD1 (6 bases). The V end was cut by 0 bases, the J end by 4 bases, with 13 bases between. The CDR3 sequence is 15 residues long. Per the germline V gene, CDR1 is SGHNT and CDR2 is YYREEE (reference sequence). The CDR3 region has the DNA TGTGCCAGCAGCTTGGTGAGGGGGGCCGGCTATGGCTACACCTTC. It specifies CASSLVRGAGYGYTF.

The sample holds many counts of this clone. Other nucleotide sequences from this sample produce the same CDR3. J is TRBJ2-1 and V is TRBV29-1; the D is unclear. This CDR3 has 13 residues. The germline CDR1 and CDR2 sequences are SQVTM and ANQGSEA. V was trimmed by 6 bases and J by 0 bases, leaving 9 bases between them. CDR3 in amino acids: CSVGRSSYNEQFF. CDR3 in DNA: TGCAGCGTCGGACGGAGCTCCTACAATGAGCAGTTCTTC.

The chain is built from TRBV19 and TRBJ2-1; 10 bases match TRBD2. The CDR3 consists of 16 residues. Germline assignment: CDR1 LNHDA and CDR2 SQIVND (reference sequence). V lost 1 base and J lost 9; bases outside the gene matches: 9. The CDR3 DNA is TGTGCCAGTAGTATAGGGGGAGCGGGAGGGCCCTCTGAGCAGTTCTTC. Protein sequence: CASSIGGAGGPSEQFF.

V gene TRBV2 combines with J gene TRBJ1-1; D might be TRBD1 (5 bases). CDR1 SNHLY and CDR2 FYNNEI come from the germline V gene. CDR3 size: 12 residues. Trimming stripped 6 bases from V and 1 base from J, with 6 bases between. CDR3 nucleotides: TGTGCCAGCAGGGGGGGGAACACTGAAGCTTTCTTT. This gives the protein CASRGGNTEAFF.

This clone appeared a few times. The rearrangement uses TRBV3-1 and TRBJ1-6, with D perhaps TRBD1 (5 bases). Germline loops: CDR1 LGHDT, CDR2 YNNKEL (reference sequence). Trimming shortened V by 1 base and J by 11 bases, and 9 bases separated the two germline ends. The CDR3 spans 13 residues. This CDR3 is CASSQGWGTPLHF. CDR3 coding DNA: TGTGCCAGCAGCCAAGGCTGGGGGACACCCCTCCACTTT.

This clone was found many times. The V call is TRBV2, the J call TRBJ2-1; D perhaps matches TRBD1 (5 bases). CDR1 and CDR2 (germline): SNHLY, FYNNEI. This CDR3 has 14 residues. Trimming stripped 2 bases from V and 7 bases from J, with 12 bases between. The CDR3 reads CASSESQGRNEQFF. CDR3 nucleotide sequence: TGTGCCAGCAGTGAATCCCAGGGTAGGAATGAGCAGTTCTTC.

This clone showed up many times. A much bigger clone sits one base away, suggesting this may be a read error. This chain links TRBV2 with TRBJ1-1, with TRBD1 identical over 12 bases. Per germline, CDR1 SNHLY and CDR2 FYNNEI. The CDR3 is 13 amino acids. The CDR3 loop reads CASRGTGGTGAFF. The CDR3 DNA sequence: TGTGCCAGCAGGGGGACAGGGGGCACTGGAGCTTTCTTT.

This clone was detected only a few times. The chain combines TRBV28 with TRBJ2-6, with D perhaps given as TRBD1 or TRBD2 (5 bases each). With 7 bases removed from V and 1 base from J, the gap between germline ends came to 14 bases. The germline V gene has CDR1 MDHEN and CDR2 SYDVKM. The CDR3 is 16 residues long. The CDR3 protein is CASKGRDRSGANVLTF. The DNA for the CDR3 is TGTGCCAGCAAGGGCAGGGACCGATCTGGGGCCAACGTCCTGACTTTC.

At least ten counts were recorded for this clone. Since a much larger clone is just one base distant, this may be a read error. At the DNA level, this CDR3 is encoded by other sequences in the same sample as well. The chain has TRBV5-1 and TRBJ1-5; D ambiguous. CDR1 is SGHRS, CDR2 YFSETQ, per germline. The CDR3 spans 15 residues. Trimming took off 4 bases at V and 9 bases at J, with 20 bases between the two ends. CDR3 DNA sequence: TGCGCCAGCAGCCCGGCTGGGCCCGAGGCGGGGCCCCAGCATTTT. Translated: CASSPAGPEAGPQHF.

The gene calls are TRBV6-1 and TRBJ1-5; no clear D gene. Germline V gene data show CDR1 as MNHNS and CDR2 as SASEGT. The CDR3 sequence is 10 residues long. Trimming left V 10 bases short and J 7 bases short, with 8 bases between. DNA of the CDR3: TGTGCCATCTCCCGGCAGCCCCAGCATTTT. This gives the protein CAISRQPQHF.

Turning to this clone: This may be a read error: a much more frequent sequence differs by one nucleotide. The chain is built from TRBV5-4 and TRBJ2-3; possibly TRBD2 for D (5 bases). CDR1 and CDR2 (germline): SGHNT, YYREEE (reference sequence). The CDR3 has 12 amino acids. CDR3 residues: CASILRADTQYF. CDR3 bases: TGTGCCAGCATCTTGCGGGCAGATACGCAGTATTTT.

The V and J genes are TRBV6-1 and TRBJ2-3; D possibly corresponds to TRBD1 (7 bases). Germline V CDR1 and CDR2: MNHNS, SASEGT. This CDR3 has 16 residues. V shed 2 bases and J shed 2 bases, with 14 bases lying between them. CDR3: CASSESQGGLTDTQYF. The DNA of the CDR3 is TGTGCCAGCAGTGAAAGCCAGGGGGGCCTCACAGATACGCAGTATTTT.

This clone was seen repeatedly, ten times or more. The rearrangement uses TRBV29-1 and TRBJ2-7; D might be TRBD1 or TRBD2, each matching 7 bases. The CDR3 totals 11 residues. Trimming removed 7 bases at V and 5 bases at J, with 12 bases between. The germline V gene encodes CDR1 SQVTM and CDR2 ANQGSEA. CDR3 amino acids: CSAGGGDEQYF. The CDR3 bases are TGCAGCGCAGGGGGGGGGGACGAGCAGTACTTC.

This chain joins TRBV27 and TRBJ2-3, with TRBD2 matching 10 bases. Losses at the gene ends were 6 bases for V and 3 bases for J; bases not matched to a gene: 9. This CDR3 is 16 amino acids long. Germline loops: CDR1 MNHEY, CDR2 SMNVEV (reference sequence). Written as DNA, the CDR3 is TGTGCCAGCAGGATGACGGGACTAGCGCGGACAGATACGCAGTATTTT. It translates to CASRMTGLARTDTQYF.

This clone was counted a few times. This sequence joins TRBV6-1 and TRBJ1-1, with D maybe TRBD1 (5 bases). Trimming took 5 bases from V and 4 from J, leaving 11 bases between them. Germline loops: CDR1 MNHNS, CDR2 SASEGT. This CDR3 region has 13 residues. CDR3 protein: CASSSGLITEAFF. CDR3 DNA sequence: TGTGCCAGCAGTTCGGGGCTAATCACTGAAGCTTTCTTT.